This T cell receptor beta chain was captured in a study of shared clonotypes between healthy human individuals (dated by TCRdb to 2020 to 2021). General notes on the study: Two women and three men aged 18 to 49 years were included in the cohort. To estimate repertoire size and how much clonotypes are shared between individuals, the study performed deep sequencing of blood TCR repertoires from roughly five healthy adults. Libraries were prepared and TCR repertoires were sequenced by different laboratories using diverse techniques, in order to increase sequencing depth and limit assay-specific biases. For each donor, CD4 naive and CD4 memory were each run on three plates, CD8 naive on two plates, and CD8 memory on one plate. Leukapheresis yielded between about 0.85 and 10 billion PBMCs per donor. On the study overall, not on this receptor specifically: Naive subsets generally had larger estimated clonotype richness than memory subsets. Sampling was limited to blood, and TCR repertoires in tissue likely differ from TCR repertoires in blood. Because the study included only a small number of donors, the genetic and exposure-history diversity represented was limited. Pairwise subsampling led to the expectation that sequencing depth would affect the degree of clonotype sharing among donors. Across a few donors, about 5% of naive CD4, 3% to 4% of naive CD8, approximately 2.5% of memory CD4, and 0.4% of memory CD8 clonotypes were shared. Higher generation probabilities were observed for clonotypes shared by all four sorted-subset donors than for non-shared clonotypes. Incomplete sequencing was indicated by rarefaction of sorted-subset datasets, despite the large sequencing depth.

Healthy HIV-negative adults with no recently reported acute infections or vaccinations were included as donors. Every donor was a Caucasian adult living in Nashville, Tennessee, USA. Magnetic negative selection was used to enrich CD4+ T cells, after which naive cells were positively selected on CD45RA and the negative fraction became the memory subset. Blood was collected by leukapheresis, and PBMCs were isolated by Ficoll-Histopaque density gradient centrifugation and then cryopreserved in liquid nitrogen vapor phase. Analytical flow cytometry was used to check the purity and quantity of each magnetically sorted T cell population. Each sorted fraction had its genomic DNA isolated and then quantified by UV absorbance on a Nanodrop 2000c. TCR CDR3 regions were amplified from genomic DNA by multiplex PCR using the deep immunoSEQ assay. Extracted genomic DNA from each cell subset was distributed evenly across all wells of several immunoSEQ 96-well plates, and each plate was treated as a replicate. For sorted subsets, around 200 ng genomic DNA, equal to about 30,000 T cell genomes, was loaded into each replicate PCR. The purified libraries were quantified using a Qubit 3.0 fluorometer, sized with a Bioanalyzer 2100, and then quantified again using the KAPA Library Quantification kit. Every immunoSEQ 96-well plate was sequenced on a separate single-read 150-cycle Illumina NextSeq 550 flow cell. Per the original workflow: Because only junctional sequences without quality scores were contained in the immunoSEQ output, filtering matching that applied to full-length reads could not be performed. To assign V/J genes and CDR3, sequences were annotated against IMGT germline references using PyIR, a Python wrapper for IgBLAST v1.9. Reads were removed for weak V/J assignments (E-value above 1e-6), missing CDR3, stop codons, out-of-frame junctions, or ambiguous translated residues. V3J clonotypes were defined as sequences sharing an identical inferred V gene, J gene, and CDR3 amino acid sequence. To compute the percentage overlap between repertoires, the number of shared unique clonotypes was divided by the size of the smaller repertoire. Three approaches were used to assess repertoire richness: RTK rarefaction, the Chao1 estimator, and Recon v2.1 estimates of unobserved clonotypes. For all TCRbeta clonotypes obtained by the gDNA method from several donors, generation probabilities were computed with OLGA. TCRdb obtained this table from immuneACCESS and retained in-frame rearrangements with V and J assigned. These tables miss some clones; where compared with another copy, unresolved V genes account for less than half of the shortfall, and the remainder is unexplained. That table gives V, J and clone size, and the DNA gave D and trimming. The sample contains roughly 530,000 clones, about 95% of them found a single time. The leading ten clones occupy about 0.064% of the sample.

Comments on this clone: What this receptor recognizes is not known. No much larger clonotype is one base removed from it; base qualities were not supplied.

CDR1 and CDR2 are read off the germline V gene as SGHDN and FVKESK. V was cut back by 1 base and J by 6 bases, leaving a gap of 12 bases between them. The CDR3, cysteine through phenylalanine, is 14 amino acids long. Only the CDR3 DNA is retained, 42 bases long and in frame from the first base. In this chain, TRBV14 is recombined with TRBJ2-5; no D segment can be confidently identified. The TCR originated in a woman aged 30 to 39 in good health. Sequencing was done on a sample of naive CD4+ T cells sorted from blood. The intended sense of this specimen's cell subset or site label: CD45RA+ positively selected. The CDR3 reads CASSQALRSQTQYF. The DNA reads as follows: TGTGCCAGCAGCCAAGCACTCAGGAGTCAGACCCAGTACTTC.